This T cell receptor beta chain was recovered during a study of cytotoxic CD8 clonotypes in ibrutinib-treated CLL. Here immunoSEQ multiplex PCR was the method, and the copy in TCRdb shows in-frame clones only, minus some. The sample has roughly 130,000 clones; about 91% are singletons. The sequence came from a human donor with chronic lymphocytic leukemia. Sequences were derived from PBMCs, sampled after 12 months of ibrutinib treatment.

The CDR3 here is CASGLTVANYGYTF. CDR3 DNA: TGTGCCAGTGGACTGACGGTAGCTAACTATGGCTACACCTTC. The chain joins TRBV6-5 to TRBJ1-2; the D is unclear. Germline-derived CDR1 and CDR2 are MNHEY and SVGAGI. This CDR3 comprises 14 residues. V was cut by 9 bases and J by 0 bases, with 14 bases left in between.